These 19 T cell receptor beta chains were all obtained from the same sample, sequenced in a study of identifying expanded T cells in peripheral blood (dated by TCRdb to the late 2010s). Library prep was done by the immunoSEQ multiplex PCR assay. As stored in TCRdb, this immuneACCESS dataset retains in-frame rearrangements with V and J assigned. A fraction of the clones does not appear; measured against another copy, unresolved V genes explain less than half of the discrepancy, and the remainder lacks a known reason. For this sample the table gives 50,000 to 70,000 clones, of which about 87% were detected only once. The top ten constitute roughly 5% of the sample. Sequencing was done on a sample of blood. These receptors were collected from a person aged 18-70 years in good health.

The chain couples TRBV6-5 to TRBJ2-7, with D maybe TRBD1 (6 bases). Trimming took 2 bases from V and 0 from J, leaving 14 bases between them. The V gene's germline CDR1 is MNHEY and CDR2 SVGAGI. The CDR3 has 16 residues. DNA for the CDR3: TGTGCCAGCAGTTACCTAGGGGGTCTAAACTCCTACGAGCAGTACTTC. Translation gives CASSYLGGLNSYEQYF.

The chain couples TRBV7-2 to TRBJ2-5, with TRBD1 matching over 7 bases. Losses at the gene ends were 5 bases for V and 7 bases for J; bases not matched to a gene: 19. The CDR3 is 17 residues long. Germline V gene lookup returns CDR1 SGHTA and CDR2 FQGNSA. CDR3 sequence (DNA): TGTGCCAGCAGCCCGAACGACGGAACAGGGGCTTTCGTGACCCAGTACTTC. The encoded protein is CASSPNDGTGAFVTQYF.

The rearrangement uses TRBV5-1 and TRBJ2-7, with a weak D call TRBD1 (6 bases). The ends were cut back, 4 bases at V and 2 bases at J, with 16 bases in the middle. The CDR3 covers 15 residues. CDR1 and CDR2 (germline): SGHRS, YFSETQ. The CDR3 is CASSPGHRDTYEQYF. The CDR3, as DNA: TGCGCCAGCAGCCCCGGTCACAGGGATACCTACGAGCAGTACTTC.

Only one count was recorded for this clone. The V gene is TRBV5-4, the J gene TRBJ2-1; TRBD2 agrees at 10 bases. The germline CDR1 and CDR2 sequences are SGHNT and YYREEE (reference sequence). V lost 0 bases and J lost 3; bases outside the gene matches: 9. The CDR3 spans 18 residues. The CDR3 sequence: CASSLEERGLANYNEQFF. The CDR3 DNA reads TGTGCCAGCAGCTTGGAGGAAAGGGGACTAGCGAACTACAATGAGCAGTTCTTC.

V gene TRBV15 combines with J gene TRBJ2-5, with 8 bases fitting TRBD1. CDR3 length equals 15 residues. The J segment lost 1 base and the V segment lost 3 bases, leaving 4 bases of the junction unmatched. The germline V gene encodes CDR1 LNHNV and CDR2 YYDKDF (reference sequence). CDR3 residues: CATSSRQGTQETQYF. DNA of the CDR3: TGTGCCACCAGCAGTCGACAGGGGACCCAAGAGACCCAGTACTTC.

A single count supports this clone. The chain carries TRBV9 and TRBJ2-1; D tentatively fits TRBD1 or TRBD2 (6 bases each). The CDR3 has 15 residues. Between the trimmed V and J ends, which lost 0 bases and 6 bases, there was a span of 13 bases. Germline V CDR1 and CDR2: SGDLS, YYNGEE. Here the CDR3 DNA reads TGTGCCAGCAGCGTAGAGGGGGGATCGGGCAATGAGCAGTTCTTC. It encodes CASSVEGGSGNEQFF.

The V call is TRBV4-3, the J call TRBJ1-5; D unresolved. CDR3 length: 14 residues. CDR1 LGHNA and CDR2 YSLEER come from the germline V gene. V lost 1 base, J lost 2 bases, and 6 bases lay in between. CDR3 sequence: CASSQGMGNQPQHF. In nucleotides, the CDR3 is TGCGCCAGCAGCCAAGGAATGGGCAATCAGCCCCAGCATTTT.

This clone occurred once. The chain is built from TRBV6-5 and TRBJ1-3; D remains ambiguous. The germline V gene encodes CDR1 MNHEY and CDR2 SVGAGI. Trimming left V 4 bases short and J 3 bases short, with 10 bases between. The CDR3 has 14 residues. Here the CDR3 reads CASSLEAGGNTIYF. Written as DNA, the CDR3 is TGTGCCAGCAGTTTGGAGGCGGGTGGAAACACCATATATTTT.

Concerning this clone: Mismatch with germline at one junction end may stem from a read error. The rearrangement uses TRBV20-1 and TRBJ2-1, with 7 bases aligning to TRBD1. The germline V gene has CDR1 DFQATT and CDR2 SNEGSKA (reference sequence). This CDR3 has 11 residues. As DNA, the CDR3 is TGCAGTGCTAGAGATACAGGGGACAAGGTCTTC. Translation gives CSARDTGDKVF.

The V gene is TRBV7-8, the J gene TRBJ1-1; D might be TRBD1 (5 bases). Deletions cut 0 bases from V and 10 bases from J, with 9 bases between. CDR3 length: 12 residues. Germline V gene data show CDR1 as SGHVS and CDR2 as FQNEAQ. In nucleotides, the CDR3 is TGTGCCAGCAGCTTAGCGGGGGGGAGAGCTTTCTTT. It encodes CASSLAGGRAFF.

The chain recombines TRBV29-1 with TRBJ2-7, with TRBD1 identical over 7 bases. The ends lost 4 bases at V and 0 bases at J; junction bases unmatched: 15. CDR3 length: 17 residues. The germline V gene has CDR1 SQVTM and CDR2 ANQGSEA. DNA for the CDR3: TGCAGCGTTGTGGGGACAGAAGCTACTCAGAGCTCCTACGAGCAGTACTTC. This codes for CSVVGTEATQSSYEQYF.

CDR3 DNA sequence: TGTGCCAGCACACCGCGACCGGGACAGGGGGCGGGTACCGGGGAGCTGTTTTTT. Translating gives CASTPRPGQGAGTGELFF. The chain recombines TRBV28 with TRBJ2-2; 12 nucleotides agree with TRBD1. V shed 7 bases, J shed 5 bases, and the junction held 14 bases outside the gene matches. CDR1 and CDR2 from the germline V gene are MDHEN and SYDVKM. There are 18 residues in the CDR3.

This clone was counted only a few times. The chain employs TRBV2 and TRBJ2-7, with D possibly TRBD2 on 6 matching bases. The CDR3 runs 12 residues. Trimming took off 4 bases at V and 2 bases at J, with 6 bases between the two ends. CDR1 and CDR2 from the germline V gene are SNHLY and FYNNEI. CDR3 coding DNA: TGTGCCAGCAGTGTAGCGGCCTACGAGCAGTACTTC. Amino acids: CASSVAAYEQYF.

J is TRBJ2-7 and V is TRBV28; D perhaps matches TRBD2 (6 bases). From germline, CDR1 is MDHEN and CDR2 SYDVKM. With 3 bases removed from V and 7 bases from J, the gap between germline ends came to 13 bases. The CDR3 is made up of 13 amino acids. CDR3 bases: TGTGCCAGCAGTTTTTCCATCGGAGGGGAGCAGTACTTC. This translates into CASSFSIGGEQYF.

CDR3 DNA: TGTGCCAGCAGTCCCACCATCTTGGCCGGGGAGCTGTTTTTT. This codes for CASSPTILAGELFF. This chain links TRBV2 with TRBJ2-2; no clear D gene. V shed 5 bases and J shed 6 bases, with 13 bases lying between them. Per germline, CDR1 SNHLY and CDR2 FYNNEI. This CDR3 region has 14 residues.

This clone has more than one count but fewer than ten. This rearrangement joins TRBV25-1 to TRBJ2-7; D gene unclear. V was shortened by 5 bases and J by 0 bases, with 8 bases between the two germline ends. CDR1 and CDR2 from the germline V gene are MGHDK and SYGVNS. The CDR3 runs to 13 residues. The CDR3 region has the DNA TGTGCCAGCAGTCCCGGTTCCTCCTACGAGCAGTACTTC. It encodes CASSPGSSYEQYF.

J is TRBJ2-1 and V is TRBV6-4, with 7 bases identical to TRBD2. The CDR3 is made up of 13 amino acids. The junction had 4 bases not matched to a gene; V was cut back by 6 bases and J by 5 bases. Germline assignment: CDR1 MRHNA and CDR2 SNTAGT. In DNA, the CDR3 is TGTGCCAGCAGCCGCGGGAGTGACAATGAGCAGTTCTTC. Amino acids: CASSRGSDNEQFF.

The CDR3 DNA reads as TGTGCCAGCAGTGAAGCGTCCGGGGAGGGTACAGAGACCCAGTACTTC. Its translation: CASSEASGEGTETQYF. The chain links TRBV6-1 to TRBJ2-5; 7 bases match TRBD2. With 0 bases clipped from V and 4 bases from J, the junction kept 8 bases outside the gene matches. The CDR3 is 16 residues long. In germline, CDR1 is MNHNS, CDR2 SASEGT.

The J gene is TRBJ1-4, the V gene TRBV14; no clear D. The CDR3 has 17 residues. Between the trimmed V and J ends, which lost 1 base and 4 bases, there was a span of 16 bases. Germline CDR1 SGHDN, CDR2 FVKESK. The CDR3 here is CASSQARLGRSNEKLFF. CDR3 DNA sequence: TGTGCCAGCAGCCAAGCTAGGCTTGGACGGAGTAATGAAAAACTGTTTTTT.